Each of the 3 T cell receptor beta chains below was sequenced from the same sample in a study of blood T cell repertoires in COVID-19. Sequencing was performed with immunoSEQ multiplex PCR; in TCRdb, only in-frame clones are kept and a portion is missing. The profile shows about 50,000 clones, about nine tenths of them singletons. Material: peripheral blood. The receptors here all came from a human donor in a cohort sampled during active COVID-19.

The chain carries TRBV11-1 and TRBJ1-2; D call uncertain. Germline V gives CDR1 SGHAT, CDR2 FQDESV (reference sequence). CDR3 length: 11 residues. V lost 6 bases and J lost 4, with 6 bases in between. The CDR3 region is CASSRGYGYTF. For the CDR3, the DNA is TGTGCCAGCAGTCGGGGCTATGGCTACACCTTC.

The CDR3 DNA sequence: TGTGCCAGCAGTTTATCGTGGAGCTCTGGAAACACCATATATTTT. Protein product: CASSLSWSSGNTIYF. V is TRBV27 and J is TRBJ1-3; D gene ambiguous. This CDR3 spans 15 amino acids. V shed 0 bases and J shed 0 bases, with 6 bases lying between them. The germline V gene has CDR1 MNHEY and CDR2 SMNVEV (reference sequence).

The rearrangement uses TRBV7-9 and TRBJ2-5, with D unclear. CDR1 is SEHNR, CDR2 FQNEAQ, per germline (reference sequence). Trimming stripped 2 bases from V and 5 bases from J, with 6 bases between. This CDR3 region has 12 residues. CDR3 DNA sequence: TGTGCCAGCAGCTTAACTGTGGAGACCCAGTACTTC. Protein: CASSLTVETQYF.